The 10 T cell receptor beta chains below were found in one sample sequenced in a study of T cell responses to AZD1222 COVID-19 vaccine. The protocol was immunoSEQ multiplex PCR, while the TCRdb copy is restricted to in-frame clones and leaves out a portion. The sample lists some 90,000 clones; 87% were seen once. The sample in question was peripheral blood, obtained on day 0 of AZD1222 vaccination. These receptors were collected from an adult in good health.

Here the CDR3 reads CASSLTSTRGYNEQFF. CDR3 in DNA: TGTGCCAGCAGCTTAACGTCAACTAGGGGATACAATGAGCAGTTCTTC. The chain uses TRBV7-3 and TRBJ2-1, with D perhaps given as TRBD1 or TRBD2 (5 bases each). Germline V CDR1 and CDR2: SGHTA, FQGTGA. V lost 0 bases, J lost 4 bases, and 13 bases lay in between. The CDR3 runs 16 residues. Complete variable domain (other parts from reference TRBV7-3 and TRBJ2-1): GAGVSQTPSNKVTEKGKYVELRCDPISGHTALYWYRQSLGQGPEFLIYFQGTGAADDSGLPNDRFFAVRPEGSVSTLKIQRTERGDSAVYLCASSLTSTRGYNEQFFGPGTRLTVL.

This clone was recorded only once. The V gene is TRBV6-2 or TRBV6-3, the J gene TRBJ1-5; possibly TRBD1 for D (6 bases). The length of the CDR3 is 15 residues. Germline CDR1 MNHEY, CDR2 SVGEGT. Trimming left V 5 bases short and J 0 bases short, with 11 bases between. DNA of the CDR3: TGTGCCAGCAGTGCCACAGGGATTAGCAATCAGCCCCAGCATTTT. Encoded protein: CASSATGISNQPQHF.

The chain joins TRBV6-5 to TRBJ2-5; unclear D gene. Trimming left V 5 bases short and J 4 bases short, with 5 bases between. The V gene's germline CDR1 is MNHEY and CDR2 SVGAGI. There are 11 residues in the CDR3. The CDR3 DNA sequence: TGTGCCAGCAGTCTGGGAGAGACCCAGTACTTC. It encodes CASSLGETQYF.

V gene TRBV5-5 combines with J gene TRBJ2-1; D is possibly TRBD1 (6 bases). The CDR3 runs 15 residues. Germline CDR1 SGHKS, CDR2 YYEKEE (reference sequence). Trimming took off 0 bases at V and 9 bases at J, with 16 bases between the two ends. The CDR3 here is CASSLEGELASEQFF. CDR3 nucleotide sequence: TGTGCCAGCAGCTTGGAGGGGGAGCTAGCCTCTGAGCAGTTCTTC.

The genes are TRBV18 and TRBJ1-2, with 7 bases fitting TRBD1. Germline V gene data show CDR1 as KGHSH and CDR2 as LQKENI. The junction had 9 bases not matched to a gene; V was cut back by 2 bases and J by 6 bases. CDR3 length: 15 amino acids. The CDR3 spells CASSPRQGVFDGYTF. The CDR3 region has the DNA TGTGCCAGCTCACCAAGGCAGGGGGTCTTCGATGGCTACACCTTC.

This clone has a single count. V gene TRBV6-5 combines with J gene TRBJ2-6; D unresolved. V gave up 4 bases and J gave up 2 bases, with 6 bases separating them. This CDR3 comprises 14 residues. The V gene's germline CDR1 is MNHEY and CDR2 SVGAGI. As DNA, the CDR3 is TGTGCCAGCAGTTTAGTTACTGGGGCCAACGTCCTGACTTTC. This encodes CASSLVTGANVLTF.

J is TRBJ1-1 and V is TRBV11-2; D gene ambiguous. Per germline, CDR1 SGHAT and CDR2 FQNNGV. Trimming pared 3 bases from V and 0 bases from J, leaving 11 bases between. This CDR3 comprises 15 residues. CDR3 DNA sequence: TGTGCCAGCAGCTTTGGGCAGGCCGTGAACACTGAAGCTTTCTTT. Amino acids: CASSFGQAVNTEAFF.

There are a few counts of this clone. V is TRBV14 and J is TRBJ1-2; no definite D call. The CDR3 extends over 15 amino acids. Germline V CDR1 and CDR2: SGHDN, FVKESK. Trimming pared 1 base from V and 6 bases from J, leaving 15 bases between. The CDR3 DNA sequence: TGTGCCAGCAGCCAAGCCATGTCGCTGAGGCATGGCTACACCTTC. It codes for CASSQAMSLRHGYTF.

The rearrangement joins TRBV6-5 to TRBJ2-7; no firm D call. In germline, CDR1 is MNHEY, CDR2 SVGAGI. Trimming took off 2 bases at V and 1 base at J, with 9 bases between the two ends. CDR3 length: 14 amino acids. The chain's CDR3 is CASSYVALSYEQYF. The CDR3 coding sequence is TGTGCCAGCAGTTACGTTGCCTTATCCTACGAGCAGTACTTC.

This clone was recorded once. The rearrangement joins TRBV18 to TRBJ1-1; tentatively, D is TRBD1 (5 bases). The germline V gene has CDR1 KGHSH and CDR2 LQKENI. The CDR3 totals 15 residues. V gave up 2 bases and J gave up 2 bases, with 12 bases separating them. CDR3 protein: CASSPETAPNTEAFF. The CDR3 DNA is TGTGCCAGCTCACCAGAGACAGCGCCTAACACTGAAGCTTTCTTT.